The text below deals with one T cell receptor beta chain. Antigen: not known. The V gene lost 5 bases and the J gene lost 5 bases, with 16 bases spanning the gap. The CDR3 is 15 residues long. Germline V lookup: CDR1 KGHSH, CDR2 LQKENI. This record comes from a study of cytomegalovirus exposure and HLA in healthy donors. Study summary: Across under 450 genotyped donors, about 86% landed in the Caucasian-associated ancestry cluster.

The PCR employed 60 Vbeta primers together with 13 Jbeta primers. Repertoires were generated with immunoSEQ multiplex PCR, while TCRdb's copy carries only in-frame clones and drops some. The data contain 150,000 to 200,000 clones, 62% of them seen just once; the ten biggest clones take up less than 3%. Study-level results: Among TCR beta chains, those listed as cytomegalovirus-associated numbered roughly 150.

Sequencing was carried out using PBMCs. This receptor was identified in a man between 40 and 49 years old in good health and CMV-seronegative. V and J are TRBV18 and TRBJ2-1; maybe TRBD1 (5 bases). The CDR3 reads CASSATRDWDNEQFF. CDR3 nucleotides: TGTGCCAGCTCAGCCACCAGGGATTGGGACAATGAGCAGTTCTTC. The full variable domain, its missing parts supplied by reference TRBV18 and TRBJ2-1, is NAGVMQNPRHLVRRRGQEARLRCSPMKGHSHVYWYRQLPEEGLKFMVYLQKENIIDESGMPKERFSAEFPKEGPSILRIQQVVRGDSAAYFCASSATRDWDNEQFFGPGTRLTVL.